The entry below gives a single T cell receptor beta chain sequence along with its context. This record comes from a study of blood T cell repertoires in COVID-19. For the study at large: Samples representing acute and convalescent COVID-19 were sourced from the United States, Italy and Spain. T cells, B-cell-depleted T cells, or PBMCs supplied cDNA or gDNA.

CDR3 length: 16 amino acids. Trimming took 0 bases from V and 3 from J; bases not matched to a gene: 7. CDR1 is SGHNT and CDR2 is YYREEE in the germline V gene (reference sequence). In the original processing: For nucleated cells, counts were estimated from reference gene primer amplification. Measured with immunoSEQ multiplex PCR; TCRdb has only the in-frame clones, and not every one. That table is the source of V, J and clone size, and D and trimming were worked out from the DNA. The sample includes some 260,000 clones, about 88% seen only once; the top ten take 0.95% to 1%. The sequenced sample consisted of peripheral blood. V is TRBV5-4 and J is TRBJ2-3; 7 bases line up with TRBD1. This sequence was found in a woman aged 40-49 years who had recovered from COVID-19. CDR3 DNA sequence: TGTGCCAGCAGCTTGGGTGGGGGACAGCAAACAGATACGCAGTATTTT. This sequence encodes CASSLGGGQQTDTQYF.